The entry that follows covers one T cell receptor beta chain sequence. The antigen remains undetermined. Noted treatment: over 15 received Ad26.COV2.S at low or high dose, single or two shots; several received placebo; per-sample allocation not given. Sampling happened 63 days after the first vaccine or placebo injection. The source of the sample is a study of Ad26.COV2.S vaccination and SARS-CoV-2 variants. Study at large: In the COV1001 trial, the donor was in the Ad26.COV2.S arm. The authors gave Ad26.COV2.S intramuscularly, either once or twice 56 days apart.

Here immunoSEQ multiplex PCR was the method, and the copy in TCRdb shows in-frame clones only, minus some. The sample shows about 400,000 clones, about four fifths of them seen only once. CDR1 is SGHAT, CDR2 FQDESV, per germline (reference sequence). The CDR3 contains 13 residues. Trimming removed 6 bases at V and 6 bases at J, with 14 bases between. Study-wide results and caveats: It was vaccine recipients, not placebo recipients, who had the higher spike-specific TCR breadth. The breadth of spike-specific CD8+ and CD4+ T cell responses after vaccination was reportedly substantial.

Sequencing used peripheral blood, obtained in a trial of Ad26.COV2.S vaccine versus placebo. The chain employs TRBV11-1 and TRBJ1-2, with D possibly matching TRBD1 (5 bases). The TCR originated in a person aged 18 to 59 who received the Ad26.COV2.S COVID-19 vaccine or a placebo. This chain's CDR3 is CASRKLGPNGYTF. CDR3 DNA: TGTGCCAGCAGGAAGTTGGGGCCCAATGGCTACACCTTC.